The 15 T cell receptor beta chains presented below share a single source sample, sequenced in a study of blood T cell repertoires in COVID-19. Here immunoSEQ multiplex PCR was the method, and the copy in TCRdb shows in-frame clones only, minus some. The sample holds approximately 120,000 clones, 80% to 90% seen once. Sample: peripheral blood. These receptors were obtained from a human donor in a cohort sampled during active COVID-19.

This CDR3 reads CASSLGQRNYGYTF. As DNA, the CDR3 is TGTGCCAGCAGCTTGGGGCAGCGTAACTATGGCTACACCTTC. The chain uses TRBV5-4 and TRBJ1-2; D gene unclear. The CDR3 spans 14 residues. CDR1 and CDR2 (germline): SGHNT, YYREEE (reference sequence). Trimming stripped 0 bases from V and 1 base from J, with 7 bases between.

This clone was counted once. V and J are TRBV5-8 and TRBJ2-2, with TRBD2 matching 12 bases. The CDR3 sequence is 15 residues long. The junction had 1 base not matched to a gene; V was cut back by 1 base and J by 6 bases. CDR1 is SGHTS, CDR2 YDEGEE, per germline. This CDR3 is CASSLRLAGAGELFF. The DNA for the CDR3 is TGTGCCAGCAGCTTGCGACTAGCGGGAGCCGGGGAGCTGTTTTTT.

The gene calls are TRBV7-8 and TRBJ2-2, with D possibly being TRBD1 or TRBD2 (5 bases each). Germline V lookup: CDR1 SGHVS, CDR2 FQNEAQ. CDR3 length: 16 amino acids. V dropped 5 bases and J dropped 4 bases, with 17 bases sitting between them. The CDR3 loop reads CASSRGARALTGELFF. For the CDR3, the DNA is TGTGCCAGCAGCCGAGGGGCCAGGGCCCTCACCGGGGAGCTGTTTTTT.

This clone was seen only a few times. This chain joins TRBV2 and TRBJ2-5, with a tentative D call TRBD1 (5 bases). CDR3 length: 13 residues. Germline V gives CDR1 SNHLY, CDR2 FYNNEI. Trimming stripped 5 bases from V and 2 bases from J, with 9 bases between. CDR3 amino acids: CASSKGRQETQYF. The CDR3 nucleotides read TGTGCCAGCAGTAAGGGGCGGCAAGAGACCCAGTACTTC.

The chain carries TRBV24-1 and TRBJ1-3, with 7 positions matching TRBD1. J lost 8 bases, V lost 0 bases, and 6 bases had no gene match. The CDR3 has 15 amino acids. Germline V gene data show CDR1 as KGHDR and CDR2 as SFDVKD. The CDR3 region has the DNA TGTGCCACCAGTGATTTGCGTGGGCAGGGGGACACCATATATTTT. The encoded protein is CATSDLRGQGDTIYF.

The V and J genes are TRBV5-5 and TRBJ2-7; TRBD2 might be the D (5 bases). The CDR3 totals 16 residues. Between the trimmed V and J ends, which lost 2 bases and 2 bases, there was a span of 17 bases. Looked up from germline, CDR1 is SGHKS and CDR2 is YYEKEE (reference sequence). As DNA, the CDR3 is TGTGCCAGCAGCTTACGCAGAGTCGGGGATGCCTACGAGCAGTACTTC. Its protein is CASSLRRVGDAYEQYF.

With respect to this clone: This same CDR3 is encoded by further DNA sequences in the sample. V gene TRBV5-1 combines with J gene TRBJ2-3; no clear D gene. Germline-derived CDR1 and CDR2 are SGHRS and YFSETQ. With 0 bases removed from V and 2 bases from J, the gap between germline ends came to 7 bases. The CDR3 has 14 residues. The CDR3 DNA is TGCGCCAGCAGCTTGGGCGGATACACAGATACGCAGTATTTT. The encoded protein is CASSLGGYTDTQYF.

V is TRBV12-3 or TRBV12-4 and J is TRBJ1-2; D is possibly TRBD1 (6 bases). The V gene lost 6 bases and the J gene lost 8 bases, with 16 bases spanning the gap. This CDR3 has 13 residues. The CDR3 loop is CASRFAGGGGYTF. DNA of the CDR3: TGTGCCAGCAGATTCGCCGGGGGGGGCGGCTACACCTTC.

The chain recombines TRBV11-2 with TRBJ2-7; 10 nucleotides match TRBD2. Germline trimming cut 2 bases from V and 2 bases from J; bases unmatched to any gene: 3. This CDR3 region has 15 residues. Germline CDR1 reads SGHAT; CDR2 reads FQNNGV. The CDR3 is CASSLLSGRAYEQYF. The CDR3 DNA follows: TGTGCCAGCAGCTTATTGAGCGGGAGGGCCTACGAGCAGTACTTC.

V gene TRBV14 combines with J gene TRBJ2-4; 8 bases are a match to TRBD1. The V gene end was trimmed by 0 bases and the J gene end by 6 bases; junction bases not matched to a gene: 13. This CDR3 spans 18 amino acids. Germline V gene sequence: CDR1 SGHDN, CDR2 FVKESK. CDR3 sequence (DNA): TGTGCCAGCAGCCAAGATGGTTGGACAGGGAATGTTAGAAACATTCAGTACTTC. This gives the protein CASSQDGWTGNVRNIQYF. The variable domain in full, completed from reference TRBV14 and TRBJ2-4, reads EAGVTQFPSHSVIEKGQTVTLRCDPISGHDNLYWYRRVMGKEIKFLLHFVKESKQDESGMPNNRFLAERTGGTYSTLKVQPAELEDSGVYFCASSQDGWTGNVRNIQYFGAGTRLSVL.

V is TRBV6-1 and J is TRBJ2-4, with 8 bases lining up with TRBD1. This CDR3 contains 14 residues. Germline V gene sequence: CDR1 MNHNS, CDR2 SASEGT. The junction had 6 bases not matched to a gene; V was cut back by 3 bases and J by 8 bases. CDR3 loop: CASSEDRVYDIQYF. As DNA, the CDR3 is TGTGCCAGCAGTGAGGACAGGGTCTATGACATTCAGTACTTC.

The gene calls are TRBV9 and TRBJ2-7, with TRBD1 matching over 9 bases. CDR1 is SGDLS, CDR2 YYNGEE, per germline. The V and J ends lost 4 bases and 0 bases, in that order; junction bases with no gene match: 8. The CDR3 consists of 16 residues. The CDR3 DNA reads TGTGCCAGCAGCCCCAGGACAGGGGCCTACTCCTACGAGCAGTACTTC. This codes for CASSPRTGAYSYEQYF.

V usage is TRBV5-5 and J usage is TRBJ2-7; D possibly corresponds to TRBD2 (6 bases). This CDR3 is built from 15 residues. Germline V gives CDR1 SGHKS, CDR2 YYEKEE (reference sequence). The germline V and J ends were trimmed by 1 base and 1 base, with 12 bases remaining between them. CDR3 protein: CASSLYPGESYEQYF. In nucleotides, the CDR3 is TGTGCCAGCAGCTTGTACCCGGGGGAGTCCTACGAGCAGTACTTC. Looking up the rest from reference TRBV5-5 and TRBJ2-7 gives the full variable domain: DAGVTQSPTHLIKTRGQQVTLRCSPISGHKSVSWYQQVLGQGPQFIFQYYEKEERGRGNFPDRFSARQFPNYSSELNVNALLLGDSALYLCASSLYPGESYEQYFGPGTRLTVT.

The chain joins TRBV7-9 to TRBJ1-1; D gene unclear. This CDR3 spans 14 amino acids. V was pared by 3 bases and J by 4 bases, with 12 bases between. Germline V CDR1 and CDR2: SEHNR, FQNEAQ (reference sequence). The chain's CDR3 is CASSLVVSGTEAFF. CDR3 coding DNA: TGTGCCAGCAGCTTGGTTGTTAGTGGCACTGAAGCTTTCTTT.

The chain recombines TRBV3-1 (or the pseudogene TRBV3-2) with TRBJ2-2; 14 positions agree with TRBD2. Per the germline V gene, CDR1 is LGHDT and CDR2 is YNNKEL (reference sequence). This CDR3 is built from 16 residues. Trimming at V came to 4 bases and at J to 7 bases, leaving 5 bases not matched to a gene. The CDR3 region has the DNA TGTGCCAGCAGCCCCCCCGGGACTAGCGGGAGCGGGGAGCTGTTTTTT. Translated, it gives CASSPPGTSGSGELFF.